The next 17 T cell receptor beta chains were all read from a single sample in a study of control samples from healthy donors and cancer patients. The table came from immunoSEQ multiplex PCR; TCRdb's copy has only in-frame clones and leaves some out. The repertoire includes 100,000 to 150,000 clones, around 90% of them detected once, and 2% to 3% sits in the top ten. Sequencing was performed on blood. All receptors derive from a man between 35 and 55 years old in good health.

A single count supports this clone. V and J are TRBV5-1 and TRBJ2-7; a weak D match, TRBD2 (5 bases). CDR1 SGHRS and CDR2 YFSETQ come from the germline V gene. Trimming removed 0 bases at V and 0 bases at J, with 10 bases between. The CDR3 is made up of 15 amino acids. The CDR3 bases are TGCGCCAGCAGCTTGGCAGGACTGGCCTCCTACGAGCAGTACTTC. Translating gives CASSLAGLASYEQYF.

The CDR3 sequence is CASSLIGSYNEQFF. The CDR3 DNA reads as TGTGCCAGCAGTTTAATCGGATCCTACAATGAGCAGTTCTTC. V usage is TRBV28 and J usage is TRBJ2-1; D unclear. CDR1 is MDHEN and CDR2 is SYDVKM in the germline V gene. The ends were cut back, 2 bases at V and 1 base at J, with 6 bases in the middle. CDR3 length: 14 amino acids.

Of note for this clone: Relative to the germline gene, one junction end is altered; a read error may explain this. The V call is TRBV7-7, the J call TRBJ2-7; D perhaps matches TRBD1 (6 bases). Germline V gene lookup returns CDR1 SSHAT and CDR2 FNYEAQ (reference sequence). The CDR3 is 13 amino acids. The DNA for the CDR3 is TGTGCTAGCAGCGACAAACAGGGATCCGAGCAGTACTTC. Protein product: CASSDKQGSEQYF.

The chain carries TRBV5-4 and TRBJ2-7, with 7 bases lining up with TRBD1. V shed 4 bases and J 4 bases; nucleotides not matched to a gene: 11. CDR1 is SGHNT, CDR2 YYREEE, per germline (reference sequence). The CDR3 totals 15 residues. CDR3 nucleotides: TGTGCCAGCAGCCCGCCGATGACAGGGCCATACGAGCAGTACTTC. Amino acid sequence: CASSPPMTGPYEQYF.

The genes are TRBV6-5 and TRBJ1-2, with 8 bases matching TRBD1. This CDR3 has 14 amino acids. The germline V gene encodes CDR1 MNHEY and CDR2 SVGAGI. V lost 4 bases, J lost 5 bases, and 6 bases stayed unmatched. The DNA for the CDR3 is TGTGCCAGCAGTTTTACGGACAGGGTTTATGGCTACACCTTC. Its translation is CASSFTDRVYGYTF.

This clone occurred a few times. The chain links TRBV7-2 to TRBJ2-7; 11 bases fit TRBD2. V was pared by 5 bases and J by 0 bases, with 3 bases of the junction left unmatched. In germline, CDR1 is SGHTA, CDR2 FQGNSA. The CDR3 sequence is 15 residues long. CDR3 sequence reads: CASSRSGGASYEQYF. The CDR3 DNA is TGTGCCAGCAGCCGTAGCGGGGGGGCCTCCTACGAGCAGTACTTC.

The chain couples TRBV7-8 to TRBJ2-3; a weak D match, TRBD2 (6 bases). This CDR3 contains 15 residues. The V end lost 7 bases, the J end lost 4 bases, and 18 bases lay between the germline ends. CDR1 and CDR2 from the germline V gene are SGHVS and FQNEAQ. CDR3 loop: CASKPGGIWADTQYF. CDR3 in DNA: TGTGCCAGCAAGCCCGGAGGGATTTGGGCAGATACGCAGTATTTT.

The chain uses TRBV9 and TRBJ2-2; D call uncertain. The CDR3 loop spans 15 amino acids. Germline V gene lookup returns CDR1 SGDLS and CDR2 YYNGEE. Trimming removed 0 bases from V and 0 bases from J, with 6 bases in between. CDR3 sequence reads: CASSVGPTNTGELFF. The CDR3 region has the DNA TGTGCCAGCAGCGTAGGGCCAACGAACACCGGGGAGCTGTTTTTT.

The chain employs TRBV30 and TRBJ2-1, with a possible D match to TRBD2 (5 bases). This CDR3 spans 12 amino acids. The germline V and J ends were trimmed by 4 bases and 8 bases, with 12 bases remaining between them. CDR1 is GTSNPN and CDR2 is SVGIG in the germline V gene (reference sequence). The CDR3 sequence: CAWTKEEDEQFF. The CDR3 bases are TGTGCCTGGACTAAAGAGGAGGATGAGCAGTTCTTC.

V is TRBV4-1 and J is TRBJ2-3, with 9 nucleotides matching TRBD2. This CDR3 is built from 17 residues. Per the germline V gene, CDR1 is MGHRA and CDR2 is YSYEKL. V lost 2 bases, J lost 2 bases, and 8 bases stayed unmatched. The CDR3 region is CASSQNGAGGPTDTQYF. CDR3 nucleotide sequence: TGCGCCAGCAGCCAAAACGGGGCGGGGGGGCCCACAGATACGCAGTATTTT.

This chain connects TRBV6-2 or TRBV6-3 to TRBJ2-7; D gene ambiguous. V lost 0 bases, J lost 4 bases, and 7 bases lay in between. Germline V gene sequence: CDR1 MNHEY, CDR2 SVGEGT. There are 13 residues in the CDR3. CDR3 protein: CASSYSTLYEQYF. CDR3 DNA: TGTGCCAGCAGTTACTCGACGTTATACGAGCAGTACTTC.

This sequence joins TRBV6-4 and TRBJ2-3, with no clear D. Germline lookup yields CDR1 MRHNA and CDR2 SNTAGT. This CDR3 is 13 amino acids long. V was pared by 4 bases and J by 5 bases, with 10 bases between. The CDR3 DNA sequence: TGTGCCAGCAGTGGATCGGAACGAGATACGCAGTATTTT. Translated, it gives CASSGSERDTQYF.

This chain joins TRBV9 and TRBJ1-2; possible D gene TRBD1, 6 bases. Germline CDR1 reads SGDLS; CDR2 reads YYNGEE. The V and J ends lost 4 bases and 6 bases respectively, with 22 bases between them. The CDR3 is 16 residues long. CDR3 region: CASSPHVVTGTDGYTF. CDR3 nucleotides: TGTGCCAGCAGCCCCCACGTCGTTACAGGGACCGATGGCTACACCTTC.

CDR3 sequence reads: CASLPQGPSPLHF. CDR3 bases: TGTGCCAGCCTCCCCCAGGGGCCCTCACCCCTCCACTTT. The chain uses TRBV28 and TRBJ1-6, with a tentative D call TRBD1 (6 bases). CDR3 size: 13 residues. CDR1 is MDHEN, CDR2 SYDVKM, per germline. Deletions cut 8 bases from V and 10 bases from J, with 15 bases between.

The table lists this clone with a count of one. The chain employs TRBV6-1 and TRBJ1-3; D ambiguous. This CDR3 spans 15 amino acids. From germline, CDR1 is MNHNS and CDR2 SASEGT. V was pared by 3 bases and J by 4 bases, with 13 bases between. This CDR3 is CASSDTILPGNTIYF. Written as DNA, the CDR3 is TGTGCCAGCAGTGATACCATTCTCCCCGGAAACACCATATATTTT.

This chain connects TRBV30 to TRBJ2-2; D may be TRBD2 (5 bases). The length of the CDR3 is 16 residues. V lost 0 bases to trimming and J lost 0 bases, with 11 bases between them. Per germline, CDR1 GTSNPN and CDR2 SVGIG (reference sequence). CDR3 nucleotide sequence: TGTGCCTGGAGTGTACCTGGAGGCGCGAACACCGGGGAGCTGTTTTTT. Its translation: CAWSVPGGANTGELFF.

The chain joins TRBV7-9 to TRBJ2-2; 7 bases line up with TRBD1. Germline V lookup: CDR1 SEHNR, CDR2 FQNEAQ (reference sequence). Trimming cost V 4 bases and J 6 bases; bases outside gene matches: 8. The CDR3 runs to 15 residues. In nucleotides, the CDR3 is TGTGCCAGCAGCTCGAGTGACAGGGTGGCCGGGGAGCTGTTTTTT. Translation gives CASSSSDRVAGELFF.